This T cell receptor (beta chain) was retrieved from a study of blood T cell repertoires in COVID-19. Whole-study context: The cDNA or gDNA used as material had been derived from T cells, B-cell-depleted T cells, or PBMCs.

Measured with immunoSEQ multiplex PCR; TCRdb has only the in-frame clones, and not every one. The sample includes about 260,000 clones, about 87% of them seen just once. CDR1 MGHRA and CDR2 YSYEKL come from the germline V gene. The CDR3 length is 17 residues. Trimming took 0 bases from V and 2 from J; bases not matched to a gene: 5. This TCR was sampled from a human donor in a cohort sampled during active COVID-19. Input material: peripheral blood. The chain links TRBV4-1 to TRBJ2-7; TRBD2 aligns across 12 bases. CDR3 nucleotides: TGCGCCAGCAGCCAAGAAGTGACTAGCGGGAGTGCCTACGAGCAGTACTTC. This translates into CASSQEVTSGSAYEQYF.